The clone carrying this T cell receptor beta chain appeared once. The data originate from a study of blood T cell repertoires in COVID-19. V was cut by 4 bases and J by 5 bases, with 15 bases left in between. CDR1 and CDR2 from the germline V gene are MNHEY and SMNVEV (reference sequence). CDR3 length equals 14 residues. Clones were read by immunoSEQ multiplex PCR, and TCRdb kept only the in-frame ones, dropping some. The sample records a few hundred thousand clones, roughly 85% being singletons. The sequencing input was peripheral blood. The chain is built from TRBV27 and TRBJ2-7, with TRBD1 as a possible D gene (6 bases). This clonotype was sampled from a woman aged 18-29 years with acute or convalescent COVID-19. CDR3 loop: CASSSLTGSHEQYF. CDR3 DNA: TGTGCCAGCAGTTCCTTGACAGGATCCCACGAGCAGTACTTC.